Listed below are T cell receptor beta chains from one sample, sequenced in a study of T cells after posttransplantation cyclophosphamide. Produced via immunoSEQ multiplex PCR; TCRdb's table is partial and in-frame only. This repertoire holds 3,500 to 4,500 clones, and none appear only once. Sequencing used PBMCs, obtained after allogeneic stem cell transplant with posttransplant cyclophosphamide. The receptors come from a female patient aged 18 to 29 who received an allogeneic stem cell transplant from an unrelated donor, was CMV-positive, and had acute GVHD only. Part of the T cell pool may stem from the graft donor. CDR3s leave out the opening cysteine and the closing phenylalanine or tryptophan.

J,V,CDR3
TRBJ2-2,TRBV5-1,ASSTGTGGTGELF
TRBJ2-7,TRBV27,ASSLQGGRSEQY
TRBJ2-5,TRBV7-9,ASSLSGQETQY
TRBJ1-2,TRBV27,ASTTGVESGYT
TRBJ2-7,TRBV27,ASSPQGQGSYEQY
TRBJ2-6,TRBV9,ASSEPQGSGANVLT
TRBJ1-1,TRBV25-1,ASNLQGTEAF
TRBJ1-4,TRBV19,ASSITQGAGEKLF
TRBJ1-1,TRBV7-2,ASRYLGQGTEAF
TRBJ2-7,TRBV28,ASTPTTGPHEQY
TRBJ2-6,TRBV9,ASSVAYKRETGANVLT
TRBJ2-1,TRBV5-1,ASSLSPQYNEQF
TRBJ1-1,TRBV5-6,ASSLGGPQMNTEAF
TRBJ2-7,TRBV14,ASSQDWGAYEQY
TRBJ1-1,TRBV11-3,ASSLRRGSEAF
TRBJ2-2,TRBV5-1,ASRRGASGSLANTGELF